Reported below is one T cell receptor (beta chain). This sample was included in a study of blood T cell repertoires in COVID-19. Under the authors' procedure: Reference gene primer amplification gave nucleated cell count estimates. Profiling relied on immunoSEQ multiplex PCR, and the TCRdb table lists in-frame clones only, not all of them. V and J calls and clone size follow that table, whereas D and trimming were derived from the DNA. The sample carries 200,000 to 300,000 clones, around nine tenths recorded once. Researchers sorted participants into cohorts using their self-reported clinical history. V was cut by 3 bases and J by 6 bases, with 14 bases left in between. Germline loops: CDR1 SNHLY, CDR2 FYNNEI. The CDR3 is made up of 14 amino acids.

V is TRBV2 and J is TRBJ1-1, with D possibly TRBD1 on 5 matching bases. The receptor was isolated from a young woman with acute COVID-19. The specimen was PBMCs or T cells enriched from blood (not recorded which). The CDR3 region has the DNA TGTGCCAGCAGTGACGCCAGGGAGGTTTCTGAAGCTTTCTTT. Translated, it gives CASSDAREVSEAFF.